This T cell receptor (beta chain) comes out of a study of T cell responses to AZD1222 COVID-19 vaccine. Study observations and caveats: Only a handful of AZD1222 recipients were seropositive at baseline. Clonal diversity was possibly underestimated, and white British individuals and females predominated among donors. Repertoires in all cases were sampled only once the peak T cell response had passed.

The data were produced by immunoSEQ multiplex PCR, yet TCRdb's version contains in-frame clones alone and is incomplete. Of fewer than 65,000 clones in the sample, under 90% were seen once. About this clone: Its antigen is as yet unknown.

The V end lost 0 bases, the J end lost 0 bases, and 9 bases lay between the germline ends. The CDR3 consists of 15 residues. Germline V gives CDR1 SGHRS, CDR2 YFSETQ. This chain uses TRBV5-1 with TRBJ1-2; D is ambiguous. The sample consisted of peripheral blood, taken on day 0 of AZD1222 vaccination. This clonotype originated in an adult in good health. As DNA, the CDR3 is TGCGCCAGCAGCTTGGGTGACGGAACTAACTATGGCTACACCTTC. The encoded protein is CASSLGDGTNYGYTF. Full variable domain (missing parts from reference TRBV5-1 and TRBJ1-2): KAGVTQTPRYLIKTRGQQVTLSCSPISGHRSVSWYQQTPGQGLQFLFEYFSETQRNKGNFPGRFSGRQFSNSRSEMNVSTLELGDSALYLCASSLGDGTNYGYTFGSGTRLTVV.